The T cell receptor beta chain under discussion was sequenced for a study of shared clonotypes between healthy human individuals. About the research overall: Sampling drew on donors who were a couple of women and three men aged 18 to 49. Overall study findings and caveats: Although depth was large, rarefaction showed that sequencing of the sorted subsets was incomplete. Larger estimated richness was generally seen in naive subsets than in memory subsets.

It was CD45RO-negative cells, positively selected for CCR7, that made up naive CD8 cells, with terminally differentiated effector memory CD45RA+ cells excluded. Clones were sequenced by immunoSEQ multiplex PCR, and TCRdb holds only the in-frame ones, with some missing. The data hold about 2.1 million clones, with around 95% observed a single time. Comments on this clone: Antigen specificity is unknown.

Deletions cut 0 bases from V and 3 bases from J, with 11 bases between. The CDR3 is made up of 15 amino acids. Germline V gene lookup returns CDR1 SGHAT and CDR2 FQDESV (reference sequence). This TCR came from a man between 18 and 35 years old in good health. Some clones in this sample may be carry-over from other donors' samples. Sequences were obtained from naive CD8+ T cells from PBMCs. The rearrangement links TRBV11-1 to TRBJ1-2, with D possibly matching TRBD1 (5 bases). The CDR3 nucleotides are TGTGCCAGCAGCTTAGCGATGGGGGATCACTATGGCTACACCTTC. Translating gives CASSLAMGDHYGYTF.